This TCR beta chain is from a study of blood T cells in healthy people across ages (dated by TCRdb to the mid-2010s). A note on the overall study: In model experiments, template switching captured about one uniquely barcoded TCR beta cDNA molecule for every two T cells. The donors were divided into four age groups: young (average around 15 years), middle-aged (roughly 42), aged (around 59) and long-lived (about 80). Age-related changes in TCR beta repertoire diversity were measured in the study by deep sequencing normalized with unique cDNA molecular identifiers. Using the same blood draw, the study looked at two additional independent replicas of 1 million unique cDNA reads for two donors, one aged 18 to 30 and the other aged 80 or older.

The library was prepared using 5' RACE. Sequencing relied on an Illumina HiSeq 2500. A second PCR of about 6 to 11 cycles was run with a J-beta primer mix and a sample-barcoded 5' primer. A unique molecular identifier was introduced onto each TCR beta cDNA molecule by a template-switch 5' adaptor carrying 12 random nucleotides. Each sample yielded at least 2.5 million CDR3-containing paired-end reads. All of the RNA was converted into first-strand cDNA using the Mint cDNA synthesis kit, with a TRBC-specific oligonucleotide serving as the primer. All cDNA was treated with uracil-DNA glycosylase and then went through a first 18-cycle PCR with the universal primers M1SS and BC2_uni_R. The authors' analysis ran thus. Normalization of each sample was performed by random selection of 1 million high-quality reads, each carrying a distinct molecular identifier. Instead of being binned into consensus sequences, reads that shared molecular identifiers were thrown out. MiTCR, with a Q25 quality threshold and the strictest error-elimination algorithm, was used for CDR3 identification, clonotype clustering and error correction. A nonparametric unseen species model with Euler transformation was used to estimate lower-bound total TCR beta diversity. TCRdb took the public reads, trimmed them with fastp at Q25, ran MiXCR for clone calling and kept in-frame beta chains. CDR3 protein sequences are deduplicated, and each keeps its most common genes and DNA. The V and J calls come from TCRdb's annotation, not from the publication. The sample profile shows around 800,000 distinct CDR3 sequences; around 25% of them were found once. Around 3% of the sample rests with the top ten.

Reading the germline V gene (reference sequence) gives CDR1 SGHKS and CDR2 YYEKEE. The CDR3 starts with the cysteine, ends with the phenylalanine, and has 15 residues. The CDR3 DNA has 45 bases and is translated from base 1. V is pruned by 0 bases and J by 10 bases, leaving 8 bases of the junction without a gene match. As regards this clonotype: No antigen is known for it. One base away there is no much larger clone; base qualities are not given.

Results the study describes overall, beyond this receptor: Conclusive comparison of naive and antigen-experienced compartments was prevented by the profiling of bulk unsorted PBMCs. Because donor CMV infection status was unknown, age-related changes in expanded clonotypes were potentially confounded. Observed TCR beta diversity per million T cells fell roughly linearly with age, and a significant reduction was already apparent by age roughly 40. Compared with the aged group, the long-lived group had more naive CD4+ T cells, fewer expanded clones and increased TCR diversity, a pattern suggesting age selection. There was a strong correlation between observed TCR beta diversity and the percentage of naive T cells measured by flow cytometry. Estimates of total diversity based on one million sequenced T cells were regarded as lower bounds and as underestimates.

Donors were around 37 systemically healthy Caucasian individuals from Russia aged roughly 6 to 90 years. Each donor gave 8 to 10 milliliters of peripheral blood, collected into EDTA-treated Vacutainer tubes. PBMCs were isolated by Ficoll-Paque density-gradient centrifugation, with at least 6.5 million obtained per sample. Trizol reagent was used to extract total RNA from the PBMCs, yielding at least 5 micrograms per sample. For every donor, flow cytometry on a PBMC aliquot measured the percentage of naive CD45RAhigh/CD27high T cells. The same data also contributed to another study, on T cells of mothers and their children. As the second publication notes: Donors were nine systemically healthy Caucasian individuals: three mothers and their six children. cDNA synthesis consumed the entire amount of extracted RNA, loaded at approximately 1.4 ug RNA in each 15 ul reaction. In the second PCR, the M1S primer added sample barcodes and 2-4 random nucleotides. Each mother yielded over 9.5 million TCR beta CDR3 reads and each child 3 million to 3.5 million reads. TCR recombination output is similarly shaped by thymic selection in related and unrelated pairs, with a minor effect exerted by inherited differences. Normalized repertoire overlap in related mother-child pairs was always slightly higher than in unrelated mother-child pairs, but the difference was never significant. No persistent microchimeric T cell clones were detected, at a sensitivity of approximately 100 clones per million clonotypes. In the study, deep NGS was used to compare the TCR beta repertoires of mothers and children, and features distinguishing related mother-child pairs from unrelated individuals were sought. The mean age was about 37 +/- 4 years for the mothers and about 10 +/- 4 years for the children. Libraries were sequenced on Illumina HiSeq 2000 with 100+100 nt paired-end reads after adapter ligation with NEBNext reagents. To avoid cross-contamination, the mother libraries and the child libraries were prepared a month apart and sequenced in separate runs. Each donor had between roughly 450,000 and 2,300,000 distinct TCR beta clonotypes identified. Naive TCR beta clonotypes were estimated from low-frequency clonotypes matched to each donor's FACS-determined naive share, without sorting.

This receptor was identified in a boy younger than 18 in good health. The sequenced sample was blood. The chain joins TRBV5-5 to TRBJ1-2, with 11 central nucleotides matching TRBD1. The CDR3 protein: CASSLAEGQGGPYTF. The DNA is TGTGCCAGCAGCTTGGCTGAGGGACAGGGGGGCCCCTACACCTTC.